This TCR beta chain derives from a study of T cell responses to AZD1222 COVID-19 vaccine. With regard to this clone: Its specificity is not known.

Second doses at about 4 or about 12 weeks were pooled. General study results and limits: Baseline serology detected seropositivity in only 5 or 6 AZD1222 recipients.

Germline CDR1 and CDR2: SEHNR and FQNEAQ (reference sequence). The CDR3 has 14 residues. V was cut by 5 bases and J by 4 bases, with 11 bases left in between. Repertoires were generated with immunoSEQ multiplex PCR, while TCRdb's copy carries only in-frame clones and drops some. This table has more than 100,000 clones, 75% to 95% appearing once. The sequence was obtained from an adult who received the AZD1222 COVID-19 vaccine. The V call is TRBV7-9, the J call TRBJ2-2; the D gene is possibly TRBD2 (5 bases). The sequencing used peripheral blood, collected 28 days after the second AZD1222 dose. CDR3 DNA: TGTGCCAGCAGCGCCGGACTTAGCACCGGGGAGCTGTTTTTT. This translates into CASSAGLSTGELFF. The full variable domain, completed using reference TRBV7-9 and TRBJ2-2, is DTGVSQNPRHKITKRGQNVTFRCDPISEHNRLYWYRQTLGQGPEFLTYFQNEAQLEKSRLLSDRFSAERPKGSFSTLEIQRTEQGDSAMYLCASSAGLSTGELFFGEGSRLTVL.